This TCR beta chain stems from a study of CD8+ T cells in alopecia areata. Points from the study as a whole: Scalp and blood samples kept many expanded lesional clones throughout tofacitinib. Normal scalp showed lower clonality than lesional scalp, especially alopecia totalis/universalis.

A word on this clone: Its antigen is not known.

Stated treatment: oral pan-JAK inhibitor, 5-10 mg twice daily. Between the trimmed V and J ends, which lost 2 bases and 4 bases, there was a span of 3 bases. The CDR3 totals 11 residues. Germline assignment: CDR1 KGHSH and CDR2 LQKENI. Extraction and reverse transcription of RNA yielded cDNA as the sequencing template. Assay used: immunoSEQ multiplex PCR; TCRdb lists only in-frame clones, some missing. Among roughly 200,000 clones listed, roughly two fifths were seen once. This TCR derives from a human donor with alopecia areata. Specimen: CD4+ T cells sorted from blood, collected between weeks 30 and 35, from a patient treated with tofacitinib. V and J are TRBV18 and TRBJ2-7, with D unresolved. This CDR3 reads CASSPGYEQYF. In nucleotides, the CDR3 is TGTGCCAGCTCACCAGGGTACGAGCAGTACTTC.